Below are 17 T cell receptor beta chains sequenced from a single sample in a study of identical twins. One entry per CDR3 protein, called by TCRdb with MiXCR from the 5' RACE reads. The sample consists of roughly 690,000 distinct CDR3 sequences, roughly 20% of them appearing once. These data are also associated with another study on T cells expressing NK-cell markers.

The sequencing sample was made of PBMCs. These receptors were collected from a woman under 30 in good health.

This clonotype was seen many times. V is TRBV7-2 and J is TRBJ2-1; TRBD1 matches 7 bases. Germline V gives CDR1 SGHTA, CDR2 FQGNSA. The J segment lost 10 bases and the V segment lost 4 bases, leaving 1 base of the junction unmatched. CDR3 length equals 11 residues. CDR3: CASSSRGEQFF. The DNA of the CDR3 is TGTGCCAGCAGCTCCAGGGGGGAGCAGTTCTTC.

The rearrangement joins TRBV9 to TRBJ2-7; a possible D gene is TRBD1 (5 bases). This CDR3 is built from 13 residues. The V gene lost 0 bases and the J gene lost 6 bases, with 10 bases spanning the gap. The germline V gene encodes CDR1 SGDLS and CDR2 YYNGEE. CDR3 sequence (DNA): TGTGCCAGCAGCGTAGGCGGACACCGCGAGCAGTACTTC. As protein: CASSVGGHREQYF. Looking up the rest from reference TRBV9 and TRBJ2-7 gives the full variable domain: DSGVTQTPKHLITATGQRVTLRCSPRSGDLSVYWYQQSLDQGLQFLIQYYNGEERAKGNILERFSAQQFPDLHSELNLSSLELGDSALYFCASSVGGHREQYFGPGTRLTVT.

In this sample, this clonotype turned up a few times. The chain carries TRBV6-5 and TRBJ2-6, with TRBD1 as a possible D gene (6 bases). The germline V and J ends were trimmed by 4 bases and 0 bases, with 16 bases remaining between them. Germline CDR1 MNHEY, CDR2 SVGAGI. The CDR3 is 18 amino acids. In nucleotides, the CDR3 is TGTGCCAGCAGTTCCTCCGGGACACCCCACTCTGGGGCCAACGTCCTGACTTTC. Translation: CASSSSGTPHSGANVLTF.

The CDR3 sequence: CASRTINEQYF. The CDR3 DNA is TGTGCCAGCAGGACCATAAACGAGCAGTACTTC. The V and J genes are TRBV6-6 and TRBJ2-7, with D uncertain. Trimming stripped 6 bases from V and 5 bases from J, with 8 bases between. Germline V gives CDR1 MNHNY, CDR2 SVGAGI (reference sequence). The CDR3 sequence is 11 residues long.

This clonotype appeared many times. CDR3 in amino acids: CSVESESSYEQYF. In nucleotides, the CDR3 is TGCAGCGTTGAAAGCGAGAGCTCCTACGAGCAGTACTTC. The chain joins TRBV29-1 to TRBJ2-7; D remains unclear. Per the germline V gene, CDR1 is SQVTM and CDR2 is ANQGSEA. V lost 2 bases and J lost 0, with 8 bases in between. CDR3 length: 13 residues.

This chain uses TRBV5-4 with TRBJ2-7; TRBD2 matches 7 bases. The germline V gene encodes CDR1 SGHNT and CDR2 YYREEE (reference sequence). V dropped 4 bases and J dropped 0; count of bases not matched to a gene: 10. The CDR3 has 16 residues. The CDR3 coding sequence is TGTGCCAGCAGCCATAGGGTGGGCGGGAGCTCCTACGAGCAGTACTTC. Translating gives CASSHRVGGSSYEQYF.

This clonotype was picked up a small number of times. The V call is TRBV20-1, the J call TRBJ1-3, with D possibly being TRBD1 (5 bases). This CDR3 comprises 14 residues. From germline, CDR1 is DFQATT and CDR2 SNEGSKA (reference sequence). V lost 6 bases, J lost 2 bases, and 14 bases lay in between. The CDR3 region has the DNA TGCAGTGCCAACGTGGGGGATACTGGAAACACCATATATTTT. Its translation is CSANVGDTGNTIYF.

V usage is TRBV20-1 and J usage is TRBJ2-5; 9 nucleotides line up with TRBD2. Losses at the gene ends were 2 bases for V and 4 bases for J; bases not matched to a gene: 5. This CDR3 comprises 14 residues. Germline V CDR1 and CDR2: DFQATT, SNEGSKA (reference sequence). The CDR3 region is CSARSIAGVETQYF. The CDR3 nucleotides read TGCAGTGCTAGATCGATAGCGGGGGTAGAGACCCAGTACTTC.

The CDR3 region has the DNA TGCAGTGCTAGTTCTCAGGAGGGGAGCCTGGATACGCAGTATTTT. Protein product: CSASSQEGSLDTQYF. The rearrangement links TRBV20-1 to TRBJ2-3; TRBD2 is a possible D gene (6 bases). The CDR3 totals 15 residues. The germline V gene encodes CDR1 DFQATT and CDR2 SNEGSKA (reference sequence). Trimming shortened V by 3 bases and J by 6 bases, and 19 bases separated the two germline ends.

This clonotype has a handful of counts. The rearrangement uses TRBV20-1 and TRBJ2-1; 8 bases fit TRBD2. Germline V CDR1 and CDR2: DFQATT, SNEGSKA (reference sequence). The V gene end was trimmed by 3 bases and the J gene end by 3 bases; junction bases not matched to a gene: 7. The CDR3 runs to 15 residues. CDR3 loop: CSARSISGDYNEQFF. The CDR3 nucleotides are TGCAGTGCTAGGTCGATTAGCGGGGACTACAATGAGCAGTTCTTC.

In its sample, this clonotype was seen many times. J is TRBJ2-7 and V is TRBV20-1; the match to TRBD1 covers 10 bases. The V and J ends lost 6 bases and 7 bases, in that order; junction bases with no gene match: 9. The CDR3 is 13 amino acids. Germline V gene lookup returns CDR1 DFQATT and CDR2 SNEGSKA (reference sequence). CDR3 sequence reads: CSAARDRGKEQYF. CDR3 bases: TGCAGTGCCGCCCGGGACAGGGGTAAAGAGCAGTACTTC.

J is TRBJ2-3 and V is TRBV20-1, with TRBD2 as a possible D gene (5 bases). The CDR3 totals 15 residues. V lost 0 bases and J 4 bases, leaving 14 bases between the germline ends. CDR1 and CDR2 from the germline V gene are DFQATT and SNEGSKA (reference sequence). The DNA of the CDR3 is TGCAGTGCTAGAGATGTCGGAGGACCCCCAGATACGCAGTATTTT. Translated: CSARDVGGPPDTQYF.

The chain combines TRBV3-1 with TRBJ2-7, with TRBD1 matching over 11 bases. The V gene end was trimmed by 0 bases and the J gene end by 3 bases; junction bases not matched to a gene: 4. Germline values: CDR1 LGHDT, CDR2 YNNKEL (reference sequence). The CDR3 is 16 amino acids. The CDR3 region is CASSQDTGTGGYEQYF. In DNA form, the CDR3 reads TGTGCCAGCAGCCAAGACACCGGGACAGGGGGCTACGAGCAGTACTTC.

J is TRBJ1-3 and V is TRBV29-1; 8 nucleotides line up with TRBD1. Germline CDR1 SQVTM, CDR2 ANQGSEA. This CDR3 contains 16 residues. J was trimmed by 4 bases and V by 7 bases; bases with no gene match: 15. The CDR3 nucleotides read TGCAGCGCTGGCGGACAGGGATGGAGTCCGGGAAACACCATATATTTT. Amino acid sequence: CSAGGQGWSPGNTIYF.

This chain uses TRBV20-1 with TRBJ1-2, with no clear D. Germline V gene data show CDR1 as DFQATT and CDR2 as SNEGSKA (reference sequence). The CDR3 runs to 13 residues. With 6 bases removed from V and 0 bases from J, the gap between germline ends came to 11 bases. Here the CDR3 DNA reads TGCAGTGCCGGGCCCAAGGCTAACTATGGCTACACCTTC. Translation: CSAGPKANYGYTF.

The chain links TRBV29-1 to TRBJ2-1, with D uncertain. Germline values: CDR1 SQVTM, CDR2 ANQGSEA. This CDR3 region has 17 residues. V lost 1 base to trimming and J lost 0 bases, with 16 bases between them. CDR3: CSVEGLRALSSYNEQFF. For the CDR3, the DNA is TGCAGCGTTGAAGGTCTACGAGCGCTAAGCTCCTACAATGAGCAGTTCTTC.

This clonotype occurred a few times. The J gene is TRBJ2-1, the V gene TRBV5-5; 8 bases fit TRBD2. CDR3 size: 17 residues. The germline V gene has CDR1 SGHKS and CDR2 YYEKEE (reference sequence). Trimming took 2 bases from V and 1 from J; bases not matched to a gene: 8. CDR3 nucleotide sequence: TGTGCCAGCAGCTTCTGGGAAGCGGGAGCATCCTACAATGAGCAGTTCTTC. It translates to CASSFWEAGASYNEQFF.